The clone carrying this TCR beta chain is judged medium-sized. J lost 4 bases, V lost 4 bases, and 3 bases had no gene match. In germline, CDR1 is SEHNR, CDR2 FQNEAQ (reference sequence). There are 14 residues in the CDR3. This entry is derived from a study of CDR3 diversity in severe acne. TCRdb reprocessed the PCR reads with MiXCR, giving one entry per CDR3 protein. The profile shows around 83,000 distinct CDR3 sequences, about 53% of them singletons. This TCR derives from a male donor with severe acne vulgaris. The sample taken for sequencing was blood. J is TRBJ2-2 and V is TRBV7-9; 7 bases are shared with TRBD1. CDR3 DNA: TGTGCCAGCAGCTGGGGACAGAGCACCGGGGAGCTGTTTTTT. It translates to CASSWGQSTGELFF.